This T cell receptor beta chain was captured by sequencing in a study of blood T cells in healthy people across ages. Findings of the study overall: Correlation between TCR beta diversity and naive T cell percentage was strong. Among T cells, TCR beta diversity per million cells dropped roughly linearly as age rose.

Using a J-beta primer mix together with a sample-barcoded 5' primer, a second PCR was run for roughly 7 to 12 cycles. TCRdb re-called the 5' RACE reads through MiXCR, storing one row per CDR3 protein. The repertoire consists of 1.5 million to 2 million distinct CDR3 sequences, with more than 35% occurring once and the leading ten covering 20% to 25%. This CDR3 contains 13 residues. The V end was cut by 0 bases, the J end by 9 bases, with 12 bases between. Looked up from germline, CDR1 is SGDLS and CDR2 is YYNGEE. On this clonotype itself: Its antigen is as yet unknown.

There were healthy Caucasian individuals from Russia, aged 6 to 90, serving as donors. Sequencing used blood. This TCR was sampled from a human donor in good health. The chain joins TRBV9 to TRBJ1-2; D is undetermined. CDR3 in amino acids: CASSVGPEQSYTF. CDR3 coding DNA: TGTGCCAGCAGCGTAGGACCGGAACAGAGCTACACCTTC.